Following are 25 T cell receptor beta chains from one sample sequenced in a study of CD8 T cells in ankylosing spondylitis. For these TCRs, the target antigens are not known. TCRdb analysed the 5' RACE reads with MiXCR anew, one entry per CDR3 protein. The repertoire holds under 450,000 distinct CDR3 sequences, approximately 17% seen once, with approximately 0.93% in the top ten. Findings and limits, study-wide: A TCR beta motif made of under 10 highly homologous variants seemed typical of ankylosing spondylitis blood.

The sequencing sample was made of blood, either unsorted or a sorted T cell fraction (not recorded which). These receptors were collected from a male donor with ankylosing spondylitis.

This clonotype was seen a handful of times. The rearrangement uses TRBV20-1 and TRBJ2-5; no clear D gene. Trimming took 0 bases from V and 3 from J, leaving 14 bases between them. CDR1 DFQATT and CDR2 SNEGSKA come from the germline V gene (reference sequence). CDR3 length: 15 amino acids. As DNA, the CDR3 is TGCAGTGCTAGAGATGGGGTGGACGTAGAAGAGACCCAGTACTTC. Protein product: CSARDGVDVEETQYF.

This clonotype was seen at least ten times. The chain combines TRBV6-5 with TRBJ1-1; 10 bases are a match to TRBD1. This CDR3 is built from 15 residues. Germline values: CDR1 MNHEY, CDR2 SVGAGI. The V gene end was trimmed by 1 base and the J gene end by 3 bases; junction bases not matched to a gene: 2. CDR3 amino acids: CASSYWDRGDTEAFF. In DNA, the CDR3 is TGTGCCAGCAGTTACTGGGACAGGGGAGACACTGAAGCTTTCTTT.

The chain is built from TRBV12-5 and TRBJ2-1; TRBD2 agrees at 12 bases. The CDR3 runs 18 residues. V lost 2 bases to trimming and J lost 8 bases; unmatched junction nucleotides: 13. Germline V gives CDR1 LGHNT, CDR2 FRNRAP. The CDR3 sequence: CASGLPPLTSGRLDEQFF. The CDR3 nucleotides are TGTGCTAGTGGTTTGCCCCCCTTGACTAGCGGGAGACTCGATGAGCAGTTCTTC.

This clonotype came up a few times. V and J are TRBV5-6 and TRBJ1-2, with D hard to call. Germline loops: CDR1 SGHDT, CDR2 YYEEEE. This CDR3 contains 15 residues. V dropped 5 bases and J dropped 2 bases, with 16 bases sitting between them. CDR3 DNA: TGTGCCAGCAGGACGGGAGGCAGCAAAAACTATGGCTACACCTTC. Translation gives CASRTGGSKNYGYTF.

The chain uses TRBV30 and TRBJ1-5; 10 bases fit TRBD1. This CDR3 spans 15 amino acids. The V gene end was trimmed by 0 bases and the J gene end by 5 bases; junction bases not matched to a gene: 4. Germline loops: CDR1 GTSNPN, CDR2 SVGIG (reference sequence). The CDR3 is CAWSVGGTGDQPQHF. In DNA, the CDR3 is TGTGCCTGGAGTGTGGGAGGGACAGGGGATCAGCCCCAGCATTTT.

CDR3 nucleotides: TGTGCCAGCAGCTTAGGGGGACAGGGAGCGAACACCGGGGAGCTGTTTTTT. Translating it yields CASSLGGQGANTGELFF. The gene calls are TRBV11-2 and TRBJ2-2; 9 nucleotides match TRBD1. Trimming at V came to 1 base and at J to 0 bases, leaving 3 bases not matched to a gene. Germline loops: CDR1 SGHAT, CDR2 FQNNGV. This CDR3 contains 17 residues.

The chain has TRBV5-6 and TRBJ2-4; TRBD1 matches at 7 bases. Germline V gene sequence: CDR1 SGHDT, CDR2 YYEEEE. The CDR3 extends over 14 amino acids. V gave up 0 bases and J gave up 7 bases; unmatched junction bases: 4. The CDR3 nucleotides read TGTGCCAGCAGCTTGGGGGAGACAGGGAACATTCAGTACTTC. Translation gives CASSLGETGNIQYF.

The table lists this clonotype with a few counts. The chain combines TRBV3-1 with TRBJ1-1; D might be TRBD1 (6 bases). This CDR3 is built from 14 residues. In germline, CDR1 is LGHDT, CDR2 YNNKEL (reference sequence). The ends were cut back, 0 bases at V and 7 bases at J, with 12 bases in the middle. CDR3 nucleotide sequence: TGTGCCAGCAGCCAAGAGGGGGCATCGGGTGAAGCTTTCTTT. This codes for CASSQEGASGEAFF.

This clonotype has ten or more counts. The V gene is TRBV12-3 or TRBV12-4, the J gene TRBJ2-7; 10 bases match TRBD1. The CDR3 runs 15 residues. Trimming removed 2 bases from V and 5 bases from J; junction bases left unmatched: 6. The CDR3 nucleotides are TGTGCCAGCAGTTTAAGGGACAGGGGAGTCCACGAGCAGTACTTC. As protein: CASSLRDRGVHEQYF.

This clonotype was observed a few times. This sequence joins TRBV3-1 and TRBJ2-7; perhaps TRBD2 as D (5 bases). Germline CDR1 is LGHDT and CDR2 is YNNKEL (reference sequence). The CDR3 extends over 14 amino acids. The V end was cut by 2 bases, the J end by 6 bases, with 14 bases between. The chain's CDR3 is CASSQLAGESEQYF. CDR3 in DNA: TGTGCCAGCAGCCAACTAGCCGGGGAGTCCGAGCAGTACTTC.

The V call is TRBV18, the J call TRBJ2-5; 8 bases fit TRBD1. Trimming cost V 2 bases and J 3 bases; bases outside gene matches: 2. Per germline, CDR1 KGHSH and CDR2 LQKENI. The CDR3 totals 14 residues. The CDR3 here is CASSPTGGKETQYF. CDR3 nucleotide sequence: TGTGCCAGCTCACCAACAGGGGGTAAAGAGACCCAGTACTTC. Looking up the rest from reference TRBV18 and TRBJ2-5 gives the full variable domain: NAGVMQNPRHLVRRRGQEARLRCSPMKGHSHVYWYRQLPEEGLKFMVYLQKENIIDESGMPKERFSAEFPKEGPSILRIQQVVRGDSAAYFCASSPTGGKETQYFGPGTRLLVL.

This clonotype is a singleton in its sample. The J gene is TRBJ1-2, the V gene TRBV20-1; perhaps TRBD1 as D (6 bases). V shed 8 bases and J shed 2 bases, with 15 bases lying between them. CDR3 length equals 13 residues. Germline loops: CDR1 DFQATT, CDR2 SNEGSKA (reference sequence). Written as DNA, the CDR3 is TGCAGTTCAGCCCTGGGGGCGAACTATGGCTACACCTTC. This codes for CSSALGANYGYTF.

This clonotype was seen ten or more times. This chain joins TRBV20-1 and TRBJ2-4; the D gene is possibly TRBD2 (6 bases). V lost 6 bases and J lost 0, with 9 bases in between. CDR3 length: 13 residues. The germline gives CDR1 DFQATT, CDR2 SNEGSKA (reference sequence). The CDR3 region is CSAPGLAKNIQYF. The CDR3 DNA follows: TGCAGTGCCCCGGGACTAGCCAAAAACATTCAGTACTTC.

This clonotype was seen a handful of times. This chain uses TRBV6-1 with TRBJ1-5; possible D gene TRBD1, 6 bases. Germline CDR1 MNHNS, CDR2 SASEGT. This CDR3 is built from 14 residues. Trimming took 7 bases from V and 7 from J, leaving 17 bases between them. CDR3 amino acids: CASTTGRGFQPQHF. The CDR3 DNA follows: TGTGCCAGCACCACAGGGCGAGGTTTCCAGCCCCAGCATTTT.

This chain links TRBV5-1 with TRBJ2-1, with 7 bases fitting TRBD2. The CDR3 has 16 amino acids. Germline V gene lookup returns CDR1 SGHRS and CDR2 YFSETQ. J gave up 6 bases and V 0 bases, and 9 bases lay outside the gene matches. The CDR3 loop is CASSLESRAGANEQFF. The CDR3 DNA follows: TGCGCCAGCAGCTTGGAATCGAGGGCGGGAGCCAATGAGCAGTTCTTC.

This clonotype showed up just a few times. The chain employs TRBV2 and TRBJ2-2; perhaps TRBD2 as D (6 bases). The germline V gene has CDR1 SNHLY and CDR2 FYNNEI. V was clipped by 6 bases and J by 4 bases, with 18 bases between them. The CDR3 covers 16 residues. CDR3 residues: CASSEKGLQGTGELFF. DNA for the CDR3: TGTGCCAGCAGCGAGAAGGGACTCCAAGGCACCGGGGAGCTGTTTTTT.

This clonotype has only a few counts. In DNA form, the CDR3 reads TGTGCCACCAGTGACCCCCGACTAGCCGCGGAGACCCAGTACTTC. Its translation is CATSDPRLAAETQYF. This rearrangement joins TRBV24-1 to TRBJ2-5, with 7 nucleotides matching TRBD2. CDR3 size: 15 residues. Looked up from germline, CDR1 is KGHDR and CDR2 is SFDVKD. Trimming removed 4 bases from V and 5 bases from J; junction bases left unmatched: 9.

This clonotype was seen a few times. J is TRBJ2-3 and V is TRBV7-2; 7 bases agree with TRBD1. The CDR3 consists of 14 residues. V gave up 8 bases and J gave up 2 bases; unmatched junction bases: 7. Germline CDR1 reads SGHTA; CDR2 reads FQGNSA. CDR3: CASVRDRVTDTQYF. The DNA for the CDR3 is TGTGCCAGCGTAAGGGACAGAGTCACAGATACGCAGTATTTT. Looking up the rest from reference TRBV7-2 and TRBJ2-3 gives the full variable domain: GAGVSQSPSNKVTEKGKDVELRCDPISGHTALYWYRQSLGQGLEFLIYFQGNSAPDKSGLPSDRFSAERTGGSVSTLTIQRTQQEDSAVYLCASVRDRVTDTQYFGPGTRLTVL.

This clonotype was detected a few times. The chain couples TRBV9 to TRBJ2-1; maybe TRBD1 (6 bases). V lost 0 bases and J lost 4, with 17 bases in between. The germline CDR1 and CDR2 sequences are SGDLS and YYNGEE. CDR3 size: 17 residues. The CDR3 sequence is CASSVAGPGDNYNEQFF. CDR3 nucleotides: TGTGCCAGCAGCGTAGCAGGACCTGGGGACAATTACAATGAGCAGTTCTTC.

V usage is TRBV28 and J usage is TRBJ1-2, with 9 bases fitting TRBD1. The V segment lost 8 bases and the J segment 7 bases; nucleotides outside the gene matches: 17. The CDR3 has 16 residues. The germline gives CDR1 MDHEN, CDR2 SYDVKM. The CDR3 reads CASGLNRGQGLSGYTF. Here the CDR3 DNA reads TGTGCCAGCGGCCTAAACCGGGGACAGGGTTTAAGTGGCTACACCTTC.

This chain connects TRBV12-3 or TRBV12-4 to TRBJ1-2, with no clear D. V was cut by 6 bases and J by 0 bases, with 11 bases left in between. The length of the CDR3 is 14 residues. Here the CDR3 reads CASSIGRANYGYTF. The CDR3 DNA reads TGTGCCAGCAGCATAGGGCGAGCTAACTATGGCTACACCTTC.

Only a few counts were recorded for this clonotype. The chain carries TRBV20-1 and TRBJ2-7; TRBD2 matches 7 bases. Losses at the gene ends were 6 bases for V and 0 bases for J; bases not matched to a gene: 8. The CDR3 is 14 amino acids. CDR1 DFQATT and CDR2 SNEGSKA come from the germline V gene (reference sequence). In DNA, the CDR3 is TGCAGTGCAGGCCCTAGCGGAAACTCCTACGAGCAGTACTTC. The encoded protein is CSAGPSGNSYEQYF.

This clonotype appeared a few times. This chain connects TRBV7-8 to TRBJ2-1; D call uncertain. Germline CDR1 reads SGHVS; CDR2 reads FQNEAQ. This CDR3 spans 13 amino acids. V lost 5 bases and J lost 5, with 10 bases in between. For the CDR3, the DNA is TGTGCCAGCAGCCCCGAATTAGACAATGAGCAGTTCTTC. Residues: CASSPELDNEQFF.

V and J are TRBV7-2 and TRBJ2-1; 7 bases are shared with TRBD2. The germline CDR1 and CDR2 sequences are SGHTA and FQGNSA. The CDR3 runs 16 residues. V was pared by 3 bases and J by 7 bases, with 12 bases of the junction left unmatched. The CDR3 spells CASSLEVAGVRNEQFF. CDR3 sequence (DNA): TGTGCCAGCAGCTTGGAAGTGGCGGGAGTGAGAAATGAGCAGTTCTTC.

This clonotype was counted a few times. In DNA form, the CDR3 reads TGTGCCAGCAGCCAAGGGCTCTCGGGGAACACCGGGGAGCTGTTTTTT. Translating it yields CASSQGLSGNTGELFF. The gene calls are TRBV7-6 and TRBJ2-2; D not resolved. Trimming took 5 bases from V and 1 from J, leaving 14 bases between them. Germline CDR1 is SGHVS and CDR2 is FNYEAQ. The CDR3 is made up of 16 amino acids.